Listed here are 23 T cell receptor beta chains from one sample, sequenced in a study of cytomegalovirus exposure and HLA in healthy donors. Method: immunoSEQ multiplex PCR; TCRdb's copy keeps in-frame clones and lacks some. Of 250,000 to 300,000 clones listed, about 86% are singletons. Source material: PBMCs. Receptors were obtained from a woman under 30 in good health and CMV-seronegative.

J is TRBJ1-1 and V is TRBV5-4; perhaps TRBD1 as D (5 bases). Germline V gene sequence: CDR1 SGHNT, CDR2 YYREEE (reference sequence). There are 13 residues in the CDR3. Trimming took off 2 bases at V and 3 bases at J, with 8 bases between the two ends. The CDR3 sequence is CASSFGGDTEAFF. The CDR3 nucleotides read TGTGCCAGCAGCTTCGGGGGGGACACTGAAGCTTTCTTT.

The V gene is TRBV2, the J gene TRBJ1-1; possibly TRBD1 for D (6 bases). V was shortened by 4 bases and J by 6 bases, with 12 bases between the two germline ends. Germline V gives CDR1 SNHLY, CDR2 FYNNEI. The CDR3 sequence is 13 residues long. In DNA form, the CDR3 reads TGTGCCAGCAGTGTACAGGGACGCGCTGAAGCTTTCTTT. Translated, it gives CASSVQGRAEAFF. The complete variable domain, with remaining parts taken from reference TRBV2 and TRBJ1-1, reads EPEVTQTPSHQVTQMGQEVILRCVPISNHLYFYWYRQILGQKVEFLVSFYNNEISEKSEIFDDQFSVERPDGSNFTLKIRSTKLEDSAMYFCASSVQGRAEAFFGQGTRLTVV.

The V gene is TRBV5-4, the J gene TRBJ2-5; tentative D call: TRBD1 (6 bases). The CDR3 sequence is 16 residues long. The ends were cut back, 1 base at V and 2 bases at J, with 15 bases in the middle. The germline V gene encodes CDR1 SGHNT and CDR2 YYREEE (reference sequence). This CDR3 reads CASSLPGTKAQETQYF. CDR3 bases: TGTGCCAGCAGCTTGCCCGGGACAAAGGCTCAAGAGACCCAGTACTTC.

This sequence joins TRBV5-1 and TRBJ2-2; 9 positions match TRBD2. CDR1 is SGHRS and CDR2 is YFSETQ in the germline V gene. J gave up 11 bases and V 0 bases, and 8 bases lay outside the gene matches. This CDR3 is built from 15 residues. DNA for the CDR3: TGCGCCAGCAGCTTGGGGCTAGCGGGACCCCGAGAGCTGTTTTTT. Its translation is CASSLGLAGPRELFF.

The rearrangement links TRBV19 to TRBJ1-1; TRBD1 agrees at 7 bases. Germline V gene data show CDR1 as LNHDA and CDR2 as SQIVND (reference sequence). V lost 5 bases and J lost 6; bases outside the gene matches: 12. The CDR3 is 15 residues long. The CDR3 nucleotides are TGTGCCAGTAGTCTAAGTTCAGGGGGGCAGGCTGAAGCTTTCTTT. It codes for CASSLSSGGQAEAFF.

This clone was seen a single time. This chain connects TRBV30 to TRBJ2-1; possible D gene TRBD2, 6 bases. Germline V gene lookup returns CDR1 GTSNPN and CDR2 SVGIG (reference sequence). The V gene lost 0 bases and the J gene lost 3 bases, with 9 bases spanning the gap. The CDR3 spans 14 residues. The CDR3 DNA reads as TGTGCCTGGAGTGTACCTAGCGACTACAATGAGCAGTTCTTC. This gives the protein CAWSVPSDYNEQFF.

This sequence joins TRBV5-1 and TRBJ2-2; 8 bases match TRBD1. This CDR3 has 14 residues. Germline trimming cut 4 bases from V and 6 bases from J; bases unmatched to any gene: 5. The germline V gene has CDR1 SGHRS and CDR2 YFSETQ. The CDR3 loop reads CASSPQGASGELFF. Here the CDR3 DNA reads TGCGCCAGCAGCCCCCAGGGGGCCTCCGGGGAGCTGTTTTTT.

The chain links TRBV10-1 to TRBJ2-1; D is unresolved. Germline CDR1 and CDR2: WNHNN and SYGVQD (reference sequence). The CDR3 spans 12 residues. Deletions cut 3 bases from V and 9 bases from J, with 9 bases between. CDR3 residues: CASSDPLGEQFF. For the CDR3, the DNA is TGCGCCAGCAGTGATCCACTCGGTGAGCAGTTCTTC.

V gene TRBV10-1 combines with J gene TRBJ1-4; D not certain. Germline V gene lookup returns CDR1 WNHNN and CDR2 SYGVQD (reference sequence). The CDR3 has 15 amino acids. The V and J ends lost 0 bases and 5 bases respectively, with 10 bases between them. CDR3 region: CASSESTGGNEKLFF. CDR3 DNA: TGCGCCAGCAGTGAGTCCACGGGCGGGAATGAAAAACTGTTTTTT.

CDR3 bases: TGCAGCGTCCCCTCAGGGAATGAGCAGTTCTTC. Translation gives CSVPSGNEQFF. V is TRBV29-1 and J is TRBJ2-1; TRBD1 might be the D (5 bases). Germline loops: CDR1 SQVTM, CDR2 ANQGSEA. The CDR3 runs to 11 residues. V was pared by 6 bases and J by 7 bases, with 10 bases between.

The chain employs TRBV4-1 and TRBJ1-2; 8 bases map to TRBD1. The germline V gene has CDR1 MGHRA and CDR2 YSYEKL. The CDR3 covers 14 residues. With 6 bases clipped from V and 5 bases from J, the junction kept 8 bases outside the gene matches. The CDR3 nucleotides are TGCGCCAGCAGACCCAACAGGGGGTCGTATGGCTACACCTTC. This sequence encodes CASRPNRGSYGYTF.

This sequence joins TRBV18 and TRBJ1-2; 7 bases are shared with TRBD1. Per the germline V gene, CDR1 is KGHSH and CDR2 is LQKENI. V gave up 3 bases and J gave up 2 bases; unmatched junction bases: 6. The CDR3 is made up of 15 amino acids. The CDR3 is CASSPTGNLNYGYTF. CDR3 nucleotide sequence: TGTGCCAGCTCACCGACAGGGAACCTAAACTATGGCTACACCTTC.

The chain uses TRBV5-6 and TRBJ1-2, with D tentatively TRBD1 (5 bases). The CDR3 is made up of 15 amino acids. CDR1 and CDR2 from the germline V gene are SGHDT and YYEEEE. V dropped 0 bases and J dropped 2 bases, with 11 bases sitting between them. The CDR3 DNA sequence: TGTGCCAGCAGCTTGGTTTGGGGCAGCAACTATGGCTACACCTTC. Residues: CASSLVWGSNYGYTF.

The chain recombines TRBV7-9 with TRBJ2-1; a possible D gene is TRBD1 (6 bases). The V end lost 2 bases, the J end lost 9 bases, and 8 bases lay between the germline ends. The CDR3 has 12 amino acids. The germline V gene has CDR1 SEHNR and CDR2 FQNEAQ (reference sequence). CDR3 in amino acids: CASSLQGSEQFF. The CDR3 nucleotides are TGTGCCAGCAGCTTACAGGGGAGTGAGCAGTTCTTC.

This chain links TRBV11-3 with TRBJ2-7, with 7 bases matching TRBD1. After removal of 5 bases from V and 2 bases from J, the junction contained 6 bases not matched to a gene. CDR1 and CDR2 (germline): SGHNT, YENEEA. This CDR3 has 14 residues. The CDR3 nucleotides are TGTGCCAGCAGCCGGGACAGCTCTACCTACGAGCAGTACTTC. As protein: CASSRDSSTYEQYF.

This chain connects TRBV6-5 to TRBJ1-1, with D possibly being TRBD1 (6 bases). CDR1 MNHEY and CDR2 SVGAGI come from the germline V gene. The CDR3 runs 14 residues. V lost 2 bases and J lost 1, with 8 bases in between. The CDR3, as DNA: TGTGCCAGCAGTTACCAGACAGGGAACACTGAAGCTTTCTTT. Its protein product is CASSYQTGNTEAFF.

This clone was counted only a few times. The chain joins TRBV7-6 to TRBJ1-2; D is undetermined. In germline, CDR1 is SGHVS, CDR2 FNYEAQ. V gave up 4 bases and J gave up 11 bases, with 14 bases separating them. The CDR3 is 12 residues long. DNA for the CDR3: TGTGCCAGCAGCTCTATTGAGGGTGGGTACACCTTC. Amino acids: CASSSIEGGYTF.

The J gene is TRBJ2-7, the V gene TRBV28, with 7 bases lining up with TRBD1. Trimming at V came to 1 base and at J to 4 bases, leaving 7 bases not matched to a gene. The germline CDR1 and CDR2 sequences are MDHEN and SYDVKM. The CDR3 loop spans 15 amino acids. The CDR3: CASSLYRDSRYEQYF. The CDR3 bases are TGTGCCAGCAGTTTATACCGGGACAGCCGGTACGAGCAGTACTTC.

This clone was seen a single time. The chain combines TRBV11-2 with TRBJ1-2; D call uncertain. Trimming cost V 6 bases and J 0 bases, with 14 bases left between them. The germline gives CDR1 SGHAT, CDR2 FQNNGV. The CDR3 totals 15 residues. The CDR3 coding sequence is TGTGCCAGCAGACCCCTAGGCCTAGCTAACTATGGCTACACCTTC. It translates to CASRPLGLANYGYTF. Complete variable domain (other parts from reference TRBV11-2 and TRBJ1-2): EAGVAQSPRYKIIEKRQSVAFWCNPISGHATLYWYQQILGQGPKLLIQFQNNGVVDDSQLPKDRFSAERLKGVDSTLKIQPAKLEDSAVYLCASRPLGLANYGYTFGSGTRLTVV.

CDR3 region: CASSQGRQREIGELFF. The CDR3 nucleotides read TGTGCCAGCAGCCAAGGGCGTCAGCGGGAGATCGGGGAGCTGTTTTTT. The gene calls are TRBV4-2 and TRBJ2-2, with 8 positions matching TRBD2. Unmatched junction bases numbered 8, after V lost 1 base and J lost 7 bases. The germline V gene encodes CDR1 LGHNA and CDR2 YNFKEQ. The CDR3 consists of 16 residues.

V is TRBV4-1 and J is TRBJ1-2; 11 bases are shared with TRBD1. The CDR3 has 12 residues. V was clipped by 10 bases and J by 8 bases; unmatched bases: 6. CDR1 MGHRA and CDR2 YSYEKL come from the germline V gene. The CDR3 nucleotides read TGCGCCACCGGGGGACAGGGGGGCGGCTACACCTTC. It is translated as CATGGQGGGYTF.

The genes are TRBV4-1 and TRBJ1-6; TRBD1 agrees at 8 bases. The germline V gene has CDR1 MGHRA and CDR2 YSYEKL. V was clipped by 3 bases and J by 9 bases; unmatched bases: 7. The CDR3 runs 15 residues. CDR3 amino acids: CASSQAGGAGSPLHF. CDR3 DNA: TGCGCCAGCAGCCAGGCAGGGGGCGCAGGTTCACCCCTCCACTTT.

CDR3 sequence (DNA): TGTGCCAGCAGCGTAGGGCAGGGGGCATCTGAAAAACTGTTTTTT. Encoded protein: CASSVGQGASEKLFF. This chain joins TRBV9 and TRBJ1-4; 8 nucleotides line up with TRBD1. The CDR3 has 15 amino acids. V trimming: 0 bases; J trimming: 7 bases; junction bases outside the gene matches: 5. Germline loops: CDR1 SGDLS, CDR2 YYNGEE. Full variable domain (outside the CDR3, taken from reference TRBV9 and TRBJ1-4): DSGVTQTPKHLITATGQRVTLRCSPRSGDLSVYWYQQSLDQGLQFLIQYYNGEERAKGNILERFSAQQFPDLHSELNLSSLELGDSALYFCASSVGQGASEKLFFGSGTQLSVL.